This T cell receptor beta chain came from a study of shared clonotypes between healthy human individuals. Whole-study findings and limits: Clonotypes shared by all four donors outscored non-shared clonotypes in generation probability.

TCRdb's table, derived via immunoSEQ multiplex PCR, lists solely in-frame clones and lacks some. This sample has 2,500,000 or so clones, with 85% to 95% found just once. The CDR3 length is 16 residues. The junction had 10 bases not matched to a gene; V was cut back by 3 bases and J by 5 bases. Looked up from germline, CDR1 is KGHSH and CDR2 is LQKENI. Notes on this clone: What it recognizes is unknown.

The chain recombines TRBV18 with TRBJ2-7; 10 bases line up with TRBD2. The sequencing input was naive CD4+ T cells from PBMCs. Subset given: CD45RA+ positively selected. The sequence was collected from a man younger than 30 in good health. Some clones in this sample may be carry-over from other donors' samples. Here the CDR3 DNA reads TGTGCCAGCTCACCGTCAAGCGGGAGGGCCAGTAACGAGCAGTACTTC. Translation gives CASSPSSGRASNEQYF.